The 7 T cell receptor beta chains below were found in one sample sequenced in a study of CD8 T cells in ankylosing spondylitis. Via MiXCR, TCRdb re-called the 5' RACE reads, giving one row per CDR3 protein. The sample has hundreds of thousands of distinct CDR3 sequences; more than 25% are singletons. The material sequenced was blood, either unsorted or a sorted T cell fraction (not recorded which). The receptors here all came from a male donor with ankylosing spondylitis or in good health (not recorded which).

This clonotype has more than one count but fewer than ten. This chain links TRBV7-2 with TRBJ2-7; 12 bases are shared with TRBD2. With V trimmed by 5 bases and J by 2 bases, 4 bases remained unmatched. This CDR3 region has 15 residues. CDR1 is SGHTA, CDR2 FQGNSA, per germline. This CDR3 is CASSVRLAGAYEQYF. The CDR3 DNA is TGTGCCAGCAGCGTCAGACTAGCGGGGGCCTACGAGCAGTACTTC. Drawing the rest from reference TRBV7-2 and TRBJ2-7, the complete variable domain is GAGVSQSPSNKVTEKGKDVELRCDPISGHTALYWYRQSLGQGLEFLIYFQGNSAPDKSGLPSDRFSAERTGGSVSTLTIQRTQQEDSAVYLCASSVRLAGAYEQYFGPGTRLTVT.

This chain joins TRBV6-5 and TRBJ2-6; no firm D call. V lost 0 bases, J lost 0 bases, and 3 bases lay in between. Germline V gene data show CDR1 as MNHEY and CDR2 as SVGAGI. The CDR3 covers 15 residues. CDR3 nucleotide sequence: TGTGCCAGCAGTTACTCGATCTCTGGGGCCAACGTCCTGACTTTC. This sequence encodes CASSYSISGANVLTF.

This clonotype came up many times. This chain joins TRBV29-1 and TRBJ1-1, with 7 bases that match TRBD1. The CDR3 extends over 14 amino acids. The germline V gene has CDR1 SQVTM and CDR2 ANQGSEA. V shed 6 bases and J 5 bases; nucleotides not matched to a gene: 12. CDR3 sequence (DNA): TGCAGCGTAAAACACAGGGGCGTGGGGACTGAAGCTTTCTTT. This encodes CSVKHRGVGTEAFF. Using reference TRBV29-1 and TRBJ1-1 for the parts outside the CDR3, the full variable domain is SAVISQKPSRDICQRGTSLTIQCQVDSQVTMMFWYRQQPGQSLTLIATANQGSEATYESGFVIDKFPISRPNLTFSTLTVSNMSPEDSSIYLCSVKHRGVGTEAFFGQGTRLTVV.

The sample holds many counts of this clonotype. This chain uses TRBV12-3 or TRBV12-4 with TRBJ2-4, with D uncertain. The CDR3 length is 14 residues. The V end lost 3 bases, the J end lost 0 bases, and 6 bases lay between the germline ends. CDR3 residues: CASSLGVAKNIQYF. As DNA, the CDR3 is TGTGCCAGCAGTTTGGGCGTAGCCAAAAACATTCAGTACTTC.

This clonotype was seen a few times. This CDR3 reads CSARDVSREAFF. The CDR3, as DNA: TGCAGTGCTAGAGATGTTTCCCGTGAAGCTTTCTTT. The chain recombines TRBV20-1 with TRBJ1-1; D gene unclear. Germline CDR1 DFQATT, CDR2 SNEGSKA (reference sequence). Between the trimmed V and J ends, which lost 0 bases and 7 bases, there was a span of 9 bases. The CDR3 consists of 12 residues.

On this clonotype: Since a much larger clone is just one base distant, this may be a read error. The chain links TRBV3-1 to TRBJ2-3, with 8 bases that match TRBD2. There are 18 residues in the CDR3. Germline V gene lookup returns CDR1 LGHDT and CDR2 YNNKEL (reference sequence). CDR3 protein: CATSQGPGGSGKTDTQYF. The CDR3 DNA follows: TGTGCCACCAGCCAAGGACCGGGAGGTAGCGGGAAAACAGATACGCAGTATTTT.

This clonotype was recorded many times. The V call is TRBV12-3 or TRBV12-4, the J call TRBJ1-1; tentatively, D is TRBD1 (5 bases). The V end was cut by 3 bases, the J end by 4 bases, with 9 bases between. There are 13 residues in the CDR3. CDR3 DNA sequence: TGTGCCAGCAGTTTGGGGGGGGGCACTGAAGCTTTCTTT. Amino acid sequence: CASSLGGGTEAFF.